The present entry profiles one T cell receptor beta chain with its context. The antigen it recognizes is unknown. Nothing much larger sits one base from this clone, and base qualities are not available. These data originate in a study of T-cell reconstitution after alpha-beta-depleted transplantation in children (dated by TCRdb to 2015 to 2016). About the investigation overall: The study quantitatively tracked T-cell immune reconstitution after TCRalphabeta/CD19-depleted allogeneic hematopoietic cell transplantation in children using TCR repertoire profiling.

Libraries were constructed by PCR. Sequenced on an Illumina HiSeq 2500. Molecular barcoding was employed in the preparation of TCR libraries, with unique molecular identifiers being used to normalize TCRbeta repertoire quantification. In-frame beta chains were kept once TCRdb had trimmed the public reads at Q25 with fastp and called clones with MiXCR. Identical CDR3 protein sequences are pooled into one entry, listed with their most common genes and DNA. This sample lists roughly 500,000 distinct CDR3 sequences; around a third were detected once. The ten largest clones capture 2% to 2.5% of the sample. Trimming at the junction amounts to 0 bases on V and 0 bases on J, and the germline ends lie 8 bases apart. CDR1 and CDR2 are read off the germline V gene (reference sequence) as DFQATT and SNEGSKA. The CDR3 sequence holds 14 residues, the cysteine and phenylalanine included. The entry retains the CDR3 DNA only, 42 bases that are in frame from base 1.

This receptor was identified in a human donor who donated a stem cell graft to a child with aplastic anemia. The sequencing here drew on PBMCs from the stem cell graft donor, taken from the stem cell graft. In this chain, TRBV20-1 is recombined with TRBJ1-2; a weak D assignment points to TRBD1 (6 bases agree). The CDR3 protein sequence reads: CSARDRTANYGYTF. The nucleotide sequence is TGCAGTGCTAGAGATCGGACAGCTAACTATGGCTACACCTTC.